This TCR beta chain was sequenced for a study of blood T cell repertoires in COVID-19. In the authors' methods: Cell counts per sample came from amplifying reference gene primers. The repertoire was sequenced with immunoSEQ multiplex PCR; TCRdb's copy has only in-frame clones and lacks some. V and J calls and clone size are as listed in that table; D and trimming were resolved from the DNA. This table holds about 91,000 clones, approximately 90% found once. The CDR3 has 12 residues. Germline V gene lookup returns CDR1 MDHEN and CDR2 SYDVKM. V was shortened by 5 bases and J by 5 bases, with 10 bases between the two germline ends.

Sequencing was performed on peripheral blood. This chain uses TRBV28 with TRBJ2-7; TRBD1 is a possible D gene (6 bases). The source is an elderly woman with active COVID-19. CDR3 nucleotides: TGTGCCAGCAGTCTCCAGGGGAACGAGCAGTACTTC. Protein product: CASSLQGNEQYF.